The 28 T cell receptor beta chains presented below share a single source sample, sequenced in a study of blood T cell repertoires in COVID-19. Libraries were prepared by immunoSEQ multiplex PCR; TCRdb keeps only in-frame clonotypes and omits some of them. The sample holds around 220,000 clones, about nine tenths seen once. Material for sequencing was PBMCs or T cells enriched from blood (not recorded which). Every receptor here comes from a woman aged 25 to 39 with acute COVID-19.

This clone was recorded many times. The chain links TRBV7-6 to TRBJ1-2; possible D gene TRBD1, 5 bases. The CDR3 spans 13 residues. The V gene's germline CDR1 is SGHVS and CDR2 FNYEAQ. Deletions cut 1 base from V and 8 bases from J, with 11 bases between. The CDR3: CASSLGDRWGYTF. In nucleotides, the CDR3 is TGTGCCAGCAGCTTAGGCGACAGATGGGGCTACACCTTC.

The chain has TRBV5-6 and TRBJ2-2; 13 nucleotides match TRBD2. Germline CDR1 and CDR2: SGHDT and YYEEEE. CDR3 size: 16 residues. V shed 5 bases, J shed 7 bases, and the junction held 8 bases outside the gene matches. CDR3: CASSRTSGSVGGELFF. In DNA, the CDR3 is TGTGCCAGCAGTCGGACTAGCGGGAGTGTCGGCGGGGAGCTGTTTTTT.

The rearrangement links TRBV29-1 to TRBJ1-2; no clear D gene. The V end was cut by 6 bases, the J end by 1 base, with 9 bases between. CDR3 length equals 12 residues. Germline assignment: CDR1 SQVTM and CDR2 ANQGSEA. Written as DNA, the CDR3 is TGCAGCGTCGTCGGGAATAACTATGGCTACACCTTC. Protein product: CSVVGNNYGYTF.

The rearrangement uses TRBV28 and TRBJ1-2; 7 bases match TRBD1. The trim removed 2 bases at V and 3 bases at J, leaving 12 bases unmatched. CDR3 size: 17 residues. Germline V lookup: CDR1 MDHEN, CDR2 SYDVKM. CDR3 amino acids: CASSLDLGAGGDYGYTF. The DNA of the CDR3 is TGTGCCAGCAGTTTAGATCTTGGGGCAGGGGGTGACTATGGCTACACCTTC.

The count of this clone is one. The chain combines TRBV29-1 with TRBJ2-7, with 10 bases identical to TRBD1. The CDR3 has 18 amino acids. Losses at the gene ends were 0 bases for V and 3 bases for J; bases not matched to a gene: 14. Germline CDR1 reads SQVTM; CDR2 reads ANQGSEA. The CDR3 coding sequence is TGCAGCGTTGAAGATTCGGGACAGGGGATTGGGTCACGCTACGAGCAGTACTTC. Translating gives CSVEDSGQGIGSRYEQYF.

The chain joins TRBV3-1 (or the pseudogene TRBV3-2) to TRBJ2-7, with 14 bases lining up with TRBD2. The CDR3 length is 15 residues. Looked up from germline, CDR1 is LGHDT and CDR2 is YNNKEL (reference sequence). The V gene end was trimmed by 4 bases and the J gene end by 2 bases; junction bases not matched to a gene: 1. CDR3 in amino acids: CASSPGLAGAYEQYF. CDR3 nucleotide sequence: TGTGCCAGCAGCCCGGGACTAGCGGGAGCCTACGAGCAGTACTTC.

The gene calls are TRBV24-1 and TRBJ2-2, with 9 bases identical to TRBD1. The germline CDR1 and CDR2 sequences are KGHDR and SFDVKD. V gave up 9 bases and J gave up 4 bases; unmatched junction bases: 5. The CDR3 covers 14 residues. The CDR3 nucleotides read TGTGCCACCGAGGGGACAGGGAGCACCGGGGAGCTGTTTTTT. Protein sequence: CATEGTGSTGELFF.

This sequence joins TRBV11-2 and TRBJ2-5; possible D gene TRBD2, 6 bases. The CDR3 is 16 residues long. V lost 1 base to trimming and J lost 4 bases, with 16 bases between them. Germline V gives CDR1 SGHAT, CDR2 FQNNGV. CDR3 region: CASSLGASGRIETQYF. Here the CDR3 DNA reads TGTGCCAGCAGCTTAGGAGCTAGTGGGAGGATAGAGACCCAGTACTTC.

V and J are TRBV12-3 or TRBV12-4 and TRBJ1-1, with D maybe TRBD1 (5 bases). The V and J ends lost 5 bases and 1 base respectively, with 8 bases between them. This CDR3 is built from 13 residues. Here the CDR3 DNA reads TGTGCCAGCAGTATCGGACAGAACACTGAAGCTTTCTTT. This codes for CASSIGQNTEAFF.

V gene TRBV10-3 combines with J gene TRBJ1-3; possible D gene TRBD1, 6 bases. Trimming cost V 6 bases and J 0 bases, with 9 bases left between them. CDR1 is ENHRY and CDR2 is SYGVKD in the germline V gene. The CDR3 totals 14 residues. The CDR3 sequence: CAIRTGSSGNTIYF. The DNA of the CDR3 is TGTGCCATCAGAACAGGGAGCTCTGGAAACACCATATATTTT.

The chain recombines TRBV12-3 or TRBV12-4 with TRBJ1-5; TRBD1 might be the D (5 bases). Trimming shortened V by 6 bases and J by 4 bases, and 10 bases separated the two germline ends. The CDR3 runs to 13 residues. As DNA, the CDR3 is TGTGCCAGCAGGGAAACAGGAAATCAGCCCCAGCATTTT. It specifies CASRETGNQPQHF.

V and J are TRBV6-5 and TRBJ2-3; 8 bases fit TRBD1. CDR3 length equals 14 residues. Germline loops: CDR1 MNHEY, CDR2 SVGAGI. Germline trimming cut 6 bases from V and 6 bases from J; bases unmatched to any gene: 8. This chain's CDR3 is CASRAGGVVDTQYF. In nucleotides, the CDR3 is TGTGCCAGCAGAGCAGGGGGCGTCGTGGATACGCAGTATTTT.

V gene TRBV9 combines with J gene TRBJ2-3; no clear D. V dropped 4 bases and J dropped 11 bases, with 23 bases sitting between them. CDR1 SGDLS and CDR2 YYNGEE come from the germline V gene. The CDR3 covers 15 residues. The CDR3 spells CASSPRQKVVALQYF. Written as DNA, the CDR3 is TGTGCCAGCAGCCCCCGCCAAAAAGTGGTGGCCCTGCAGTATTTT. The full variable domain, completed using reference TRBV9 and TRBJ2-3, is DSGVTQTPKHLITATGQRVTLRCSPRSGDLSVYWYQQSLDQGLQFLIQYYNGEERAKGNILERFSAQQFPDLHSELNLSSLELGDSALYFCASSPRQKVVALQYFGPGTRLTVL.

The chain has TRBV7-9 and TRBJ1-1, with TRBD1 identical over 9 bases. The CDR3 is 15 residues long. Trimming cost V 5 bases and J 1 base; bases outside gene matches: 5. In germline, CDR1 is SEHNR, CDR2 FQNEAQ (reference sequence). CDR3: CASSRTGVTNTEAFF. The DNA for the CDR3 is TGTGCCAGCAGCAGGACAGGGGTGACGAACACTGAAGCTTTCTTT.

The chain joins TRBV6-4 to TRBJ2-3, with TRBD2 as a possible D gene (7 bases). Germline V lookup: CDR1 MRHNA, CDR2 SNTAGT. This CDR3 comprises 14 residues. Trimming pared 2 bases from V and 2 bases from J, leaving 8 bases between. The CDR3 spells CASSDGGATDTQYF. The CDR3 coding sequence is TGTGCCAGCAGTGACGGGGGGGCCACAGATACGCAGTATTTT.

As DNA, the CDR3 is TGTGCCAGCAGCTTAGATAACAGGACCCCTGTCGAGCAGTACTTC. The encoded protein is CASSLDNRTPVEQYF. This chain links TRBV7-2 with TRBJ2-7; the D gene is possibly TRBD1 (5 bases). The CDR3 consists of 15 residues. V was cut by 1 base and J by 6 bases, with 16 bases left in between. Germline V gene lookup returns CDR1 SGHTA and CDR2 FQGNSA.

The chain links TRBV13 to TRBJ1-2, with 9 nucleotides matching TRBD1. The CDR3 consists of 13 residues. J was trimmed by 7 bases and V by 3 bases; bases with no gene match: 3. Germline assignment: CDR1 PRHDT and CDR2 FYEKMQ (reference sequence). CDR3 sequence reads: CASSLGQGGGYTF. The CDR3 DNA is TGTGCCAGCAGCTTGGGACAGGGAGGTGGCTACACCTTC.

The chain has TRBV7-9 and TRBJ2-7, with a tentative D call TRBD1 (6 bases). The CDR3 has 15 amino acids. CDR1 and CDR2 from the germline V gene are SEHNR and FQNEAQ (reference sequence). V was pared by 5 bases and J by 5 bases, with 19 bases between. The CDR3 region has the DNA TGTGCCAGCAGCCCTGGTGAAGGGGGTAAAAACGAGCAGTACTTC. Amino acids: CASSPGEGGKNEQYF.

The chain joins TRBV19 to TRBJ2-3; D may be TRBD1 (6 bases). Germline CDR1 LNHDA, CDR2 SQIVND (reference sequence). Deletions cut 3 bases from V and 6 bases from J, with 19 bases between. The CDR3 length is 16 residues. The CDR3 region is CASSIRTVRSVDTQYF. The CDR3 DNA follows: TGTGCCAGTAGTATCAGGACAGTCAGGAGTGTGGATACGCAGTATTTT. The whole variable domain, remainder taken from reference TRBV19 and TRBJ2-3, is DGGITQSPKYLFRKEGQNVTLSCEQNLNHDAMYWYRQDPGQGLRLIYYSQIVNDFQKGDIAEGYSVSREKKESFPLTVTSAQKNPTAFYLCASSIRTVRSVDTQYFGPGTRLTVL.

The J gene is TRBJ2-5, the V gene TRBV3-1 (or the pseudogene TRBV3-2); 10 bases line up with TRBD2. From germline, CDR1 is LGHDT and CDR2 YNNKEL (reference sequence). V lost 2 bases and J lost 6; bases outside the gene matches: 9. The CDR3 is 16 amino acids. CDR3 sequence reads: CASSQTKAGGVKTQYF. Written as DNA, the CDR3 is TGTGCCAGCAGCCAAACCAAAGCGGGGGGGGTGAAGACCCAGTACTTC.

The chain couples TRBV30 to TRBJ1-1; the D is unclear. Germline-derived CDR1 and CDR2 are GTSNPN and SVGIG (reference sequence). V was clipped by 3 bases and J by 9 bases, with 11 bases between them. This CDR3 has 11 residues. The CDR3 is CAWRAGGQAFF. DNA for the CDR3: TGTGCCTGGAGGGCAGGAGGTCAAGCTTTCTTT.

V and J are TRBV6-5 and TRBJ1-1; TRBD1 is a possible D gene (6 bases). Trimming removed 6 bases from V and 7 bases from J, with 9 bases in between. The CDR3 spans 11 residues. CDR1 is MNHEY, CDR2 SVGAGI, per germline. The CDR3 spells CASRVTGEAFF. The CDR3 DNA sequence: TGTGCCAGCAGGGTGACAGGTGAAGCTTTCTTT.

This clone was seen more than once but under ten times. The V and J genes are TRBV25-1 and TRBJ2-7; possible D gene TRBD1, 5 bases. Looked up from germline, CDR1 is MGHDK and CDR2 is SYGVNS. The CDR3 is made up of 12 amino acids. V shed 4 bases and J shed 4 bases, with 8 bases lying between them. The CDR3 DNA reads TGTGCCAGCAGTGCGCAGGGTTACGAGCAGTACTTC. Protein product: CASSAQGYEQYF.

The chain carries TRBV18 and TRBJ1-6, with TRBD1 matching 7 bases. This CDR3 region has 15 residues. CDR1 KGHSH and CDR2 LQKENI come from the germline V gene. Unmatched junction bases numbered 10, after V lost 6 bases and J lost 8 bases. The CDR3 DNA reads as TGTGCCAGCTCTTACAACAGGGGTAGGGATTCACCCCTCCACTTT. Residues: CASSYNRGRDSPLHF.

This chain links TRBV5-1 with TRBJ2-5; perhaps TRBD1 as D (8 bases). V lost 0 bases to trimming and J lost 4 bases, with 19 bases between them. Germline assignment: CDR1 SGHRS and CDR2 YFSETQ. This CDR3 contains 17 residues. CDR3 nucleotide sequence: TGCGCCAGCAGCTTGGATCCAGGGGGCCCGGGAGGAGAGACCCAGTACTTC. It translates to CASSLDPGGPGGETQYF.

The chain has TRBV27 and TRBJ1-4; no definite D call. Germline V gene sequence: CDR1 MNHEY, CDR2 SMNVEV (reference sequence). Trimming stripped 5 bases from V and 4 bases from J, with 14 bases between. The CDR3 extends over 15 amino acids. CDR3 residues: CASSLASRGNEKLFF. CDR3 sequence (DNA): TGTGCCAGCAGTCTGGCTTCGCGGGGTAATGAAAAACTGTTTTTT. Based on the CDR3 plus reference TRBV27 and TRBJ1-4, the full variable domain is EAQVTQNPRYLITVTGKKLTVTCSQNMNHEYMSWYRQDPGLGLRQIYYSMNVEVTDKGDVPEGYKVSRKEKRNFPLILESPSPNQTSLYFCASSLASRGNEKLFFGSGTQLSVL.

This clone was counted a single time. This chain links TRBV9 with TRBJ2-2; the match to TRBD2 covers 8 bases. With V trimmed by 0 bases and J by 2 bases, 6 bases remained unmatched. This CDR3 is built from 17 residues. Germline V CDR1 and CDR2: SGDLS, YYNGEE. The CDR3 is CASSVESGSANTGELFF. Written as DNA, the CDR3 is TGTGCCAGCAGCGTAGAGAGCGGGAGCGCTAACACCGGGGAGCTGTTTTTT.

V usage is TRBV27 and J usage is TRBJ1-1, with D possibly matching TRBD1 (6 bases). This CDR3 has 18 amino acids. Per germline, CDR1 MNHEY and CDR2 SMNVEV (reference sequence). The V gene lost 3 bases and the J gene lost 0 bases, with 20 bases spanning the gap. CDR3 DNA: TGTGCCAGCAGTTTTACCGGTAGGCAGGGGATATTGAACACTGAAGCTTTCTTT. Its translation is CASSFTGRQGILNTEAFF.